Included here is one T cell receptor beta chain sequence, with context. The data originate from a study of blood T cell repertoires in COVID-19. From germline, CDR1 is LNHDA and CDR2 SQIVND (reference sequence). This CDR3 has 13 residues. V was shortened by 6 bases and J by 1 base, with 9 bases between the two germline ends. Source study methods: Estimation of nucleated cell counts was performed using reference gene primer amplification. Measured with immunoSEQ multiplex PCR; TCRdb has only the in-frame clones, and not every one. The V and J calls and clone size are taken from that table; D and trimming were inferred from the DNA. Of about 280,000 clones in the sample, about 86% were seen once.

Material: peripheral blood. This receptor was identified in a woman in her 70s with COVID-19, enrolled during active disease. The V gene is TRBV19, the J gene TRBJ2-5; D remains ambiguous. The CDR3 spells CASRISSQETQYF. CDR3 in DNA: TGTGCCAGTAGGATCTCGAGCCAAGAGACCCAGTACTTC.